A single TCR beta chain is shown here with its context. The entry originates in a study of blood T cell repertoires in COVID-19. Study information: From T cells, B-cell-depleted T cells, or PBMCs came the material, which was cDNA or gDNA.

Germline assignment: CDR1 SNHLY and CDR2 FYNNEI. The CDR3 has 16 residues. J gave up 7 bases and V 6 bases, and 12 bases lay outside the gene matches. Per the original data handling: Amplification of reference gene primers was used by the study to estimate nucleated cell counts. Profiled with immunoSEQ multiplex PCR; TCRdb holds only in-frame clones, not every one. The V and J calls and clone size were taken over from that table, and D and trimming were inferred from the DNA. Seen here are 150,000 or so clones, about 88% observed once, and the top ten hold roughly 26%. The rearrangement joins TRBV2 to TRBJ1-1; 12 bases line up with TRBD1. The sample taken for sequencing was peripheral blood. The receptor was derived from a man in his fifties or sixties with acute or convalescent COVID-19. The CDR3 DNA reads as TGTGCCAGCAGGGAGGAGTCCGGGACAGGGGGCCATGAAGCTTTCTTT. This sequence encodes CASREESGTGGHEAFF.